This TCR beta chain originates from a study of T cell therapy after organ transplantation. About the research overall: Up to 6 doses were given at 2-week intervals.

Only in-frame clones appear in the TCRdb table, and some are missing; sequencing was by immunoSEQ multiplex PCR. The repertoire consists of 50,000 or so clones, with less than 95% occurring once and the leading ten covering around 3%. General study results and limits: Pretherapy CD8 clonality inversely correlated with its fold change after therapy.

CDR3 length: 13 amino acids. Germline CDR1 is LGHNA and CDR2 is YSLEER. Trimming removed 8 bases from V and 3 bases from J, with 13 bases in between. As regards this clone: Its antigen is undetermined.

V and J are TRBV4-3 and TRBJ1-1; D is possibly TRBD1 (6 bases). The TCR sequence derives from a human patient who had received a solid organ transplant and had CMV disease. The sequencing used CD8+ T cells from blood, collected before autologous CMV-specific T cell therapy. CDR3 nucleotide sequence: TGCGCCAGCGATGGGGGGCCCTACACTGAAGCTTTCTTT. Its protein product is CASDGGPYTEAFF.